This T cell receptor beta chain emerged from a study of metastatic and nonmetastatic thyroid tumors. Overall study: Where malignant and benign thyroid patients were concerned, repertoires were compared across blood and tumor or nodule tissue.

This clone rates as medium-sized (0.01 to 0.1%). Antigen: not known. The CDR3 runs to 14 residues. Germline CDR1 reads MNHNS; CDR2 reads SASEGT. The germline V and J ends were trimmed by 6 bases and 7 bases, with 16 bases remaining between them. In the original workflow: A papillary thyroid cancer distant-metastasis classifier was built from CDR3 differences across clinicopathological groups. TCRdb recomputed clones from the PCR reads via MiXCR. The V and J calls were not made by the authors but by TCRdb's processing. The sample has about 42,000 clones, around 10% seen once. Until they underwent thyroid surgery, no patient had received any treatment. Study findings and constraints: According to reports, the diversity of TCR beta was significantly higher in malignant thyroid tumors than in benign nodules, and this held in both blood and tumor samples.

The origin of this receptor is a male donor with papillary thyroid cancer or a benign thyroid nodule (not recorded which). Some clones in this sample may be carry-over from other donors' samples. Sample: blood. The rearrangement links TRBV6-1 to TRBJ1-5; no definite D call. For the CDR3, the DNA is TGTGCCAGCAGATGGGCGCGGGGTAGGCAGCCCCAGCATTTT. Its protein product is CASRWARGRQPQHF.